This T cell receptor (beta chain) came from a study of CD8 T cells in Susac syndrome. Reverse transcription of roughly 0.5 to 1 ug RNA used random hexamers. A multiplex approach, immunoSEQ multiplex PCR, amplified TCR beta CDR3 across 54 Vbeta and 13 Jbeta. TCRdb recomputed calls from the immunoSEQ multiplex PCR reads with MiXCR, one row per CDR3 protein. This table has more than 110,000 distinct CDR3 sequences, nearly 95% appearing once. The CDR3 is made up of 12 amino acids. Germline loops: CDR1 SEHNR, CDR2 FQNEAQ (reference sequence). Trimming pared 2 bases from V and 4 bases from J, leaving 5 bases between. CD8+ and CD4+ T cells from blood underwent TCR beta sequencing, which was carried out in a high-throughput format. The authors negatively isolated CD8+ and CD4+ T cells and FACS-enriched TEMRA cells.

V gene TRBV7-9 combines with J gene TRBJ2-5; D gene ambiguous. The clonotype was recovered from a human donor in good health. Material: CD8+ T cells from PBMCs. CDR3 DNA sequence: TGTGCCAGCAGCTTATTCCGAGAGACCCAGTACTTC. Translating gives CASSLFRETQYF.